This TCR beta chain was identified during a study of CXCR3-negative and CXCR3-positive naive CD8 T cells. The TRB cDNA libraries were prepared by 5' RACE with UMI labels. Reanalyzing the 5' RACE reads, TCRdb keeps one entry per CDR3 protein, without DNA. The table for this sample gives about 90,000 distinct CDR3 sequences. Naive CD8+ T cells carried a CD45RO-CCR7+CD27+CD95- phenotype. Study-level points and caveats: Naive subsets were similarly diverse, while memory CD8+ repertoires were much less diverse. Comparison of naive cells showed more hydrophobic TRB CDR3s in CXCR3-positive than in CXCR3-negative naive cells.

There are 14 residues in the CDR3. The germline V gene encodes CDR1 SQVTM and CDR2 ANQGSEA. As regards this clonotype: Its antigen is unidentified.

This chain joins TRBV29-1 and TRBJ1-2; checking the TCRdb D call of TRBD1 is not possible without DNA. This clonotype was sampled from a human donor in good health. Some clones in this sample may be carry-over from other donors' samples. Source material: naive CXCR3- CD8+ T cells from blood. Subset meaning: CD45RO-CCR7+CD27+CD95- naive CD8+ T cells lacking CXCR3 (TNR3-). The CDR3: CSVEDGTANYGYTF. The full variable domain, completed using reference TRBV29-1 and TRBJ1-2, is SAVISQKPSRDICQRGTSLTIQCQVDSQVTMMFWYRQQPGQSLTLIATANQGSEATYESGFVIDKFPISRPNLTFSTLTVSNMSPEDSSIYLCSVEDGTANYGYTFGSGTRLTVV.